This is a list of T cell receptor beta chains from one sample in a study of shared clonotypes between healthy human individuals. Only in-frame clones appear in the TCRdb table, and some are missing; sequencing was by immunoSEQ multiplex PCR. Of approximately 620,000 clones in the sample, around 97% were seen once. The sample consisted of naive CD4+ T cells sorted from blood. The receptors derive from a woman in her thirties in good health. Both conserved end residues are part of each CDR3. The D gene is left open where the match is weak. Some rows have no size entry. The others give once, few or many, or a class for an expanded clone.

.	TRBD1	TRBV14	TRBJ1-4	CASSPGQAEKLFF	TGTGCCAGCAGCCCGGGACAGGCCGAAAAACTGTTTTTT
.	TRBD2	TRBV4-1	TRBJ2-1	CASSQDLGGLAGNEQFF	TGCGCCAGCAGCCAAGATCTGGGGGGACTAGCGGGTAATGAGCAGTTCTTC
.	.	TRBV6-1	TRBJ1-5	CASSESGRRNQPQHF	TGTGCCAGCAGTGAATCCGGACGGAGAAATCAGCCCCAGCATTTT
.	.	TRBV18	TRBJ1-1	CASSPLESPVTEAFF	TGTGCCAGCTCACCACTGGAAAGTCCGGTGACTGAAGCTTTCTTT
.	.	TRBV7-9	TRBJ2-1	CASSSRTAYNEQFF	TGTGCCAGCAGCTCTAGGACAGCCTACAATGAGCAGTTCTTC
.	.	TRBV6-6	TRBJ2-5	CASRLPMEETQYF	TGTGCCAGCAGACTGCCTATGGAAGAGACCCAGTACTTC
.	.	TRBV2	TRBJ2-4	CASSPRRGRLDQNIQYF	TGTGCCAGCAGTCCTCGACGGGGCAGGCTCGACCAAAACATTCAGTACTTC
.	.	TRBV7-2	TRBJ2-1	CASSPQIGQFF	TGTGCCAGCAGCCCCCAGATAGGGCAGTTCTTC
.	.	TRBV6-5	TRBJ1-4	CASSYSREKLFF	TGTGCCAGCAGTTACTCGAGAGAAAAACTGTTTTTT
once	.	TRBV20-1	TRBJ2-3	CSAKERDTQYF	TGCAGTGCTAAAGAGCGAGATACGCAGTATTTT
.	.	TRBV6-5	TRBJ1-1	CASFSRLDTEAFF	TGTGCCAGTTTTTCGAGGTTGGACACTGAAGCTTTCTTT
.	.	TRBV10-2	TRBJ1-2	CASGAFDRANYGYTF	TGCGCCAGCGGAGCCTTCGATCGAGCTAACTATGGCTACACCTTC
.	.	TRBV4-1	TRBJ2-2	CASSQVVAGELFF	TGCGCCAGCAGCCAAGTTGTCGCCGGGGAGCTGTTTTTT
.	.	TRBV4-1	TRBJ2-1	CASSQPQKTAEQLF	TGCGCCAGCAGCCAACCTCAGAAGACGGCCGAGCAGCTCTTC
once	.	TRBV19	TRBJ2-1	CATSARSEQFF	TGTGCCACCTCCGCCCGGAGTGAGCAGTTCTTC
.	TRBD2	TRBV7-9	TRBJ2-1	CASSLIGRGSYNEQFF	TGTGCCAGCAGCCTGATCGGGCGGGGGTCCTACAATGAGCAGTTCTTC
.	TRBD1	TRBV4-1	TRBJ1-5	CASSPGQAGSNQPQHF	TGCGCCAGCAGCCCCGGACAGGCTGGCAGCAATCAGCCCCAGCATTTT
.	TRBD2	TRBV7-8	TRBJ2-2	CASSLRTSGRAVGELFF	TGTGCCAGCAGCTTACGGACTAGCGGGAGGGCCGTCGGGGAGCTGTTTTTT
.	.	TRBV28	TRBJ1-2	CATRDTLVGGYTF	TGTGCCACCCGGGACACCTTAGTTGGTGGCTACACCTTC
.	.	TRBV6-6	TRBJ2-5	CASSYDRKYQETQYF	TGTGCCAGCAGTTACGACAGGAAGTACCAAGAGACCCAGTACTTC
.	TRBD1	TRBV5-1	TRBJ1-2	CASRETGDDYGYTF	TGCGCCAGCAGGGAGACAGGGGACGATTATGGCTACACCTTC
.	.	TRBV14	TRBJ1-1	CATRASGGYTEAFF	TGTGCCACCCGGGCCTCAGGTGGGTACACTGAAGCTTTCTTT
.	.	TRBV18	TRBJ1-1	CASSPPGGTEAFF	TGTGCCAGCTCACCACCGGGGGGGACTGAAGCTTTCTTT
.	.	TRBV5-1	TRBJ2-7	CASSLPGSSGYEQYF	TGCGCCAGCAGCCTGCCGGGTAGTAGCGGCTACGAGCAGTACTTC
.	.	TRBV28	TRBJ2-1	CASKQGEYNEQFF	TGTGCCAGCAAACAGGGAGAGTACAATGAGCAGTTCTTC
.	TRBD2	TRBV11-2	TRBJ2-1	CASSDPGGDNEQFF	TGTGCCAGCAGCGATCCGGGAGGGGACAATGAGCAGTTCTTC
.	.	TRBV7-9	TRBJ1-3	CASSSEGNTIYF	TGTGCCAGCAGCTCCGAAGGAAACACCATATATTTT
.	TRBD1	TRBV2	TRBJ2-3	CASVPLRQGLLTDTQYF	TGTGCCAGCGTACCACTCCGACAGGGGCTCCTCACAGATACGCAGTATTTT
.	.	TRBV7-9	TRBJ2-2	CASSLARVRGTGELFF	TGTGCCAGCAGCTTAGCAAGGGTTCGGGGGACCGGGGAGCTGTTTTTT
.	TRBD1	TRBV28	TRBJ1-1	CASRAFRDRPSTEAFF	TGTGCCAGCAGAGCATTCCGGGACAGGCCTAGCACTGAAGCTTTCTTT
.	TRBD1	TRBV28	TRBJ1-1	CASSSGGAEAFF	TGTGCCAGCAGTTCAGGGGGGGCTGAAGCTTTCTTT
.	TRBD1	TRBV19	TRBJ1-1	CASSAELQGAQTEAFF	TGTGCCAGTAGTGCCGAACTACAGGGGGCGCAAACTGAAGCTTTCTTT
.	.	TRBV5-1	TRBJ2-2	CASHDWGEYTGELFF	TGCGCCAGCCACGATTGGGGAGAATACACCGGGGAGCTGTTTTTT
once	TRBD2	TRBV27	TRBJ2-2	CASTGGGPVNAGELFF	TGTGCCAGCACTGGGGGAGGGCCGGTCAACGCCGGGGAGCTGTTTTTT
.	.	TRBV7-3	TRBJ2-1	CASSLLATSSYNEQFF	TGTGCCAGCAGCTTATTAGCTACAAGCTCCTACAATGAGCAGTTCTTC
.	.	TRBV5-1	TRBJ2-5	CASSLGRGQETQYF	TGCGCCAGCAGCTTGGGCAGGGGTCAAGAGACCCAGTACTTC